The 9 T cell receptor beta chains below come from one sample, sequenced in a study. Using its own MiXCR run on the 5' RACE reads, TCRdb lists one record per CDR3 protein. Of 62,000 or so distinct CDR3 sequences listed, roughly 28% were seen once; the top ten hold approximately 2%. Tregs were sorted as CD4+CD25+CD127-/low cells. Sequencing was carried out using tumor-infiltrating Tregs sorted from the breast tumor. The source of these receptors is a female donor with breast cancer.

Many counts were recorded for this clonotype. V usage is TRBV5-6 and J usage is TRBJ1-4; D is unresolved. This CDR3 region has 14 residues. Looked up from germline, CDR1 is SGHDT and CDR2 is YYEEEE. Trimming cost V 1 base and J 3 bases, with 7 bases left between them. The CDR3 reads CASSLKISNEKLFF. CDR3 nucleotide sequence: TGTGCCAGCAGCTTGAAGATATCTAATGAAAAACTGTTTTTT.

This clonotype was seen at least ten times. The rearrangement joins TRBV6-5 to TRBJ1-1; the D is unclear. The CDR3 is 14 residues long. Trimming pared 6 bases from V and 2 bases from J, leaving 13 bases between. Germline CDR1 MNHEY, CDR2 SVGAGI. The CDR3 region has the DNA TGTGCCAGCAGCGACGCGGGAGACAACACTGAAGCTTTCTTT. Translation: CASSDAGDNTEAFF.

Comments on this clonotype: Lacking the conserved final phenylalanine or tryptophan, this CDR3 likely reflects a read error. V usage is TRBV5-1 and J usage is TRBJ2-3, with D perhaps TRBD1 or TRBD2 (5 bases each). V dropped 4 bases and J dropped 0 bases, with 12 bases sitting between them. The CDR3 length is 15 residues. The germline V gene has CDR1 SGHRS and CDR2 YFSETQ. As DNA, the CDR3 is TGCGCCAGCAGCGAAGGGGACCCTAGCACAGATACGCAGTATCTT. It specifies CASSEGDPSTDTQYL.

The V gene is TRBV4-2, the J gene TRBJ1-4; perhaps TRBD1 as D (6 bases). The V and J ends lost 4 bases and 3 bases respectively, with 15 bases between them. CDR1 and CDR2 from the germline V gene are LGHNA and YNFKEQ. This CDR3 has 16 amino acids. The CDR3, as DNA: TGTGCCAGCAGCCCGTTATGGGACAATCCTAATGAAAAACTGTTTTTT. This gives the protein CASSPLWDNPNEKLFF.

This clonotype is a singleton in its sample. A much larger clone differs by one base, so this may be a read error. The rearrangement links TRBV6-5 to TRBJ2-1; TRBD2 might be the D (5 bases). V lost 5 bases to trimming and J lost 11 bases, with 16 bases between them. The CDR3 is 13 amino acids. Germline V gene lookup returns CDR1 MNHEY and CDR2 SVGAGI. Written as DNA, the CDR3 is TGTGCCAGCAGTATCTCTGGCGGGTATAAGCAGTTCTTC. Its protein product is CASSISGGYKQFF.

This clonotype was seen more than once but under ten times. This rearrangement joins TRBV5-1 to TRBJ2-5; D unresolved. This CDR3 region has 13 residues. Deletions cut 1 base from V and 4 bases from J, with 8 bases between. Germline CDR1 is SGHRS and CDR2 is YFSETQ. CDR3: CASSLIGRETQYF. The CDR3, as DNA: TGCGCCAGCAGCTTGATAGGAAGAGAGACCCAGTACTTC. Complete variable domain (other parts from reference TRBV5-1 and TRBJ2-5): KAGVTQTPRYLIKTRGQQVTLSCSPISGHRSVSWYQQTPGQGLQFLFEYFSETQRNKGNFPGRFSGRQFSNSRSEMNVSTLELGDSALYLCASSLIGRETQYFGPGTRLLVL.

V usage is TRBV7-2 and J usage is TRBJ2-3; TRBD1 matches 9 bases. Germline V gives CDR1 SGHTA, CDR2 FQGNSA. The CDR3 has 17 amino acids. The junction had 12 bases not matched to a gene; V was cut back by 1 base and J by 7 bases. The CDR3 sequence: CASSLVGQGFKGYTQYF. CDR3 DNA sequence: TGTGCCAGCAGCTTAGTAGGACAGGGGTTTAAGGGTTATACGCAGTATTTT.

The rearrangement uses TRBV4-2 and TRBJ1-4, with unresolved D. The CDR3 runs 14 residues. Trimming took off 3 bases at V and 5 bases at J, with 10 bases between the two ends. The germline V gene has CDR1 LGHNA and CDR2 YNFKEQ. The CDR3 region is CASSQPGQNEKLFF. In DNA form, the CDR3 reads TGTGCCAGCAGCCAGCCCGGGCAGAATGAAAAACTGTTTTTT.

This sequence joins TRBV20-1 and TRBJ2-1; possibly TRBD1 for D (6 bases). Germline CDR1 and CDR2: DFQATT and SNEGSKA (reference sequence). V dropped 0 bases and J dropped 3 bases, with 12 bases sitting between them. The CDR3 loop spans 15 amino acids. As DNA, the CDR3 is TGCAGTGCTAGAGATCTGGACAGTGACTACAATGAGCAGTTCTTC. It encodes CSARDLDSDYNEQFF.